These 6 T cell receptor beta chains were sequenced from one sample in a study of T cell responses to AZD1222 COVID-19 vaccine. Sequencing used immunoSEQ multiplex PCR; TCRdb keeps in-frame clones, though not all of them. The sample records around 96,000 clones, just over 85% being singletons. The sequencing here drew on peripheral blood, taken 28 days after the second AZD1222 dose. These receptor sequences come from an adult who received the AZD1222 COVID-19 vaccine.

This CDR3 reads CASSRARRDTQYF. In DNA form, the CDR3 reads TGTGCCAGCAGCCGCGCCCGGCGCGATACGCAGTATTTT. The chain employs TRBV7-2 and TRBJ2-3; D is unclear. Looked up from germline, CDR1 is SGHTA and CDR2 is FQGNSA. This CDR3 has 13 amino acids. Trimming pared 5 bases from V and 6 bases from J, leaving 12 bases between. The variable domain in full, with the rest retrieved from reference TRBV7-2 and TRBJ2-3, is GAGVSQSPSNKVTEKGKDVELRCDPISGHTALYWYRQSLGQGLEFLIYFQGNSAPDKSGLPSDRFSAERTGGSVSTLTIQRTQQEDSAVYLCASSRARRDTQYFGPGTRLTVL.

This sequence joins TRBV5-1 and TRBJ1-1; D is perhaps TRBD1 (6 bases). Trimming cost V 0 bases and J 0 bases, with 21 bases left between them. Germline CDR1 and CDR2: SGHRS and YFSETQ. The CDR3 covers 19 residues. This chain's CDR3 is CASSLGRATEGHMNTEAFF. For the CDR3, the DNA is TGCGCCAGCAGCTTGGGACGAGCCACGGAGGGACACATGAACACTGAAGCTTTCTTT.

This clone was picked up a small number of times. The chain is built from TRBV11-2 and TRBJ2-7; 9 bases fit TRBD2. CDR3 length: 15 residues. After removal of 3 bases from V and 2 bases from J, the junction contained 5 bases not matched to a gene. Per the germline V gene, CDR1 is SGHAT and CDR2 is FQNNGV. The CDR3 DNA reads as TGTGCCAGCAGCTTTCGTGGCGGGGGGGCCTACGAGCAGTACTTC. Its protein product is CASSFRGGGAYEQYF. Full variable domain (outside the CDR3, taken from reference TRBV11-2 and TRBJ2-7): EAGVAQSPRYKIIEKRQSVAFWCNPISGHATLYWYQQILGQGPKLLIQFQNNGVVDDSQLPKDRFSAERLKGVDSTLKIQPAKLEDSAVYLCASSFRGGGAYEQYFGPGTRLTVT.

Concerning this clone itself: Germline and junction disagree at one end, which may indicate a read error. V gene TRBV7-7 combines with J gene TRBJ2-2, with unresolved D. CDR1 and CDR2 from the germline V gene are SSHAT and FNYEAQ (reference sequence). The CDR3 loop spans 14 amino acids. DNA for the CDR3: TGTGCTAGCAGCCCGGACCTTCGTTCCGGGGAGCTGTTTTTT. Its translation: CASSPDLRSGELFF.

V usage is TRBV7-2 and J usage is TRBJ2-1, with D possibly TRBD2 on 6 matching bases. There are 18 residues in the CDR3. V was shortened by 0 bases and J by 9 bases, with 24 bases between the two germline ends. The V gene's germline CDR1 is SGHTA and CDR2 FQGNSA. This chain's CDR3 is CASSLAKRRVSITGEQFF. For the CDR3, the DNA is TGTGCCAGCAGCTTAGCCAAACGGAGGGTTTCGATCACCGGTGAGCAGTTCTTC.

The V and J genes are TRBV28 and TRBJ1-1; 8 nucleotides match TRBD1. The ends lost 2 bases at V and 10 bases at J; junction bases unmatched: 9. The CDR3 is 14 amino acids. Germline lookup yields CDR1 MDHEN and CDR2 SYDVKM. The CDR3 spells CASSLDRAGGRAFF. The CDR3 nucleotides are TGTGCCAGCAGTTTAGATAGGGCAGGGGGCAGAGCTTTCTTT.